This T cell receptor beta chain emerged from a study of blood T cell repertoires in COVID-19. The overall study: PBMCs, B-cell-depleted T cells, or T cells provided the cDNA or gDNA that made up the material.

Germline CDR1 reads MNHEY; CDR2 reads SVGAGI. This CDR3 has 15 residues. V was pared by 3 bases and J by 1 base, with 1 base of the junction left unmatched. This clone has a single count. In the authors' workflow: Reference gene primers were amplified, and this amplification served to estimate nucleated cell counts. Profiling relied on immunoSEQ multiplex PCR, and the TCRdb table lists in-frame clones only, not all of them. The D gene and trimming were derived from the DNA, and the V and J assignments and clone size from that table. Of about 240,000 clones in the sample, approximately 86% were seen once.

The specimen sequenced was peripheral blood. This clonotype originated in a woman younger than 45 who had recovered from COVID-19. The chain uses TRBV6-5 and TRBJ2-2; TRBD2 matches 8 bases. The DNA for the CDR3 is TGTGCCAGCAGTTATACTAGCGGGAACACCGGGGAGCTGTTTTTT. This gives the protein CASSYTSGNTGELFF.